The 25 T cell receptor beta chains reported below all come from one sample, sequenced in a study of beta chain features in type 1 diabetes. Findings and caveats of the study: TCRB CDR3 length was moderately but significantly reduced in all four CD4+ subsets of Type 1 diabetes patients.

No antigen is known for these receptors. Expressed TCRB transcripts got sequenced, as all isolated RNA was reverse transcribed. The method was immunoSEQ multiplex PCR; TCRdb's version includes in-frame clones alone and lacks a portion of them. The data show over 120,000 clones, 10% to 15% seen once. Sequences were obtained from central memory CD4+ T cells from blood. The receptors come from a man between 18 and 35 years old with type 1 diabetes.

The table lists this clone with a few counts. V is TRBV10-3 and J is TRBJ2-3, with a weak D call TRBD2 (6 bases). Looked up from germline, CDR1 is ENHRY and CDR2 is SYGVKD. The CDR3 covers 13 residues. Trimming removed 10 bases from V and 4 bases from J, with 15 bases in between. As DNA, the CDR3 is TGTGCCAGCAGGGAGGATCGCGCAGATACGCAGTATTTT. Its translation: CASREDRADTQYF.

The gene calls are TRBV2 and TRBJ2-1; no clear D gene. Germline V lookup: CDR1 SNHLY, CDR2 FYNNEI. This CDR3 has 13 amino acids. The ends were cut back, 6 bases at V and 6 bases at J, with 12 bases in the middle. The CDR3 DNA reads as TGTGCCAGCAGGGAAACGCAGTTCAATGAGCAGTTCTTC. As protein: CASRETQFNEQFF.

The chain combines TRBV20-1 with TRBJ2-1; D is undetermined. This CDR3 comprises 10 residues. CDR1 DFQATT and CDR2 SNEGSKA come from the germline V gene (reference sequence). V was trimmed by 5 bases and J by 6 bases, leaving 5 bases between them. The DNA for the CDR3 is TGCAGTGCTCCAATCAATGAGCAGTTCTTC. Translation: CSAPINEQFF.

This clone was observed a handful of times. Other DNA sequences within the sample encode an identical CDR3. This rearrangement joins TRBV14 to TRBJ1-1; D unresolved. The CDR3 loop spans 13 amino acids. The V end was cut by 4 bases, the J end by 0 bases, with 6 bases between. Germline lookup yields CDR1 SGHDN and CDR2 FVKESK. The CDR3 nucleotides read TGTGCCAGCAGCCCCTCGATGAACACTGAAGCTTTCTTT. Translating it yields CASSPSMNTEAFF.

This clone was detected ten times or more. The J gene is TRBJ1-1, the V gene TRBV20-1; D not resolved. V lost 0 bases, J lost 5 bases, and 4 bases lay in between. The CDR3 is made up of 11 amino acids. Germline CDR1 and CDR2: DFQATT and SNEGSKA (reference sequence). This CDR3 reads CSARDETEAFF. The DNA for the CDR3 is TGCAGTGCTAGAGATGAAACTGAAGCTTTCTTT.

This clone was found a few times. The chain couples TRBV28 to TRBJ1-1, with a possible D match to TRBD1 (5 bases). V was trimmed by 3 bases and J by 4 bases, leaving 12 bases between them. CDR1 MDHEN and CDR2 SYDVKM come from the germline V gene. There are 14 residues in the CDR3. CDR3 amino acids: CASSLGRAITEAFF. The CDR3 bases are TGTGCCAGCAGTTTGGGCAGGGCAATCACTGAAGCTTTCTTT.

The table lists this clone with a few counts. This may be a read error, as it is one base from a much larger clone. The chain combines TRBV29-1 with TRBJ2-6; no clear D. The germline V and J ends were trimmed by 7 bases and 0 bases, with 10 bases remaining between them. The CDR3 has 14 amino acids. Germline CDR1 SQVTM, CDR2 ANQGSEA. CDR3 loop: CSGGVTSGANVLTF. The CDR3 region has the DNA TGCAGCGGTGGGGTAACCTCTGGGGCCAACGTCCTGACTTTC.

This clone occurred a few times. This sequence joins TRBV7-9 and TRBJ1-1, with a weak D call TRBD1 (6 bases). Deletions cut 5 bases from V and 3 bases from J, with 13 bases between. Germline V gene data show CDR1 as SEHNR and CDR2 as FQNEAQ (reference sequence). This CDR3 comprises 14 residues. CDR3 region: CASSSEGVDTEAFF. The CDR3 DNA follows: TGTGCCAGCAGCAGCGAGGGGGTCGACACTGAAGCTTTCTTT. Drawing the rest from reference TRBV7-9 and TRBJ1-1, the complete variable domain is DTGVSQNPRHKITKRGQNVTFRCDPISEHNRLYWYRQTLGQGPEFLTYFQNEAQLEKSRLLSDRFSAERPKGSFSTLEIQRTEQGDSAMYLCASSSEGVDTEAFFGQGTRLTVV.

The chain employs TRBV7-6 and TRBJ2-7; 7 positions match TRBD1. This CDR3 has 14 amino acids. CDR1 and CDR2 (germline): SGHVS, FNYEAQ. V shed 4 bases, J shed 2 bases, and the junction held 5 bases outside the gene matches. The CDR3 sequence is CASSSWDSTYEQYF. In nucleotides, the CDR3 is TGTGCCAGCAGCTCGTGGGACAGTACCTACGAGCAGTACTTC.

The chain is built from TRBV7-2 and TRBJ2-2; D is possibly TRBD1 or TRBD2 (6 bases each). CDR1 and CDR2 (germline): SGHTA, FQGNSA. The CDR3 has 16 amino acids. The V gene lost 2 bases and the J gene lost 0 bases, with 10 bases spanning the gap. CDR3 DNA: TGTGCCAGCAGCTTACACGGGGGCCCGAACACCGGGGAGCTGTTTTTT. This codes for CASSLHGGPNTGELFF.

The chain couples TRBV18 to TRBJ2-6, with D possibly being TRBD1 (6 bases). The V gene lost 9 bases and the J gene lost 0 bases, with 18 bases spanning the gap. The length of the CDR3 is 17 residues. The germline gives CDR1 KGHSH, CDR2 LQKENI. CDR3 region: CASKQGTTFSGANVLTF. In DNA, the CDR3 is TGTGCCAGTAAACAGGGAACCACCTTCTCTGGGGCCAACGTCCTGACTTTC.

The chain combines TRBV6-5 with TRBJ2-7; perhaps TRBD2 as D (5 bases). Per the germline V gene, CDR1 is MNHEY and CDR2 is SVGAGI. There are 15 residues in the CDR3. V gave up 6 bases and J gave up 2 bases, with 17 bases separating them. The CDR3 spells CASSPTFEGPYEQYF. The CDR3 DNA is TGTGCCAGCAGCCCGACCTTTGAGGGTCCCTACGAGCAGTACTTC.

The sample holds a few counts of this clone. The rearrangement links TRBV14 to TRBJ1-1; 7 positions agree with TRBD1. The ends lost 8 bases at V and 3 bases at J; junction bases unmatched: 9. CDR1 SGHDN and CDR2 FVKESK come from the germline V gene. This CDR3 has 14 residues. CDR3 sequence: CASGAGGGYTEAFF. The DNA of the CDR3 is TGTGCCAGCGGGGCAGGGGGTGGGTACACTGAAGCTTTCTTT.

This clone has more than one count but fewer than ten. The genes are TRBV18 and TRBJ2-2; the D gene is possibly TRBD2 (5 bases). V was shortened by 3 bases and J by 6 bases, with 5 bases between the two germline ends. The CDR3 spans 12 residues. CDR1 KGHSH and CDR2 LQKENI come from the germline V gene. The CDR3 DNA sequence: TGTGCCAGCTCACCCGGGGCCGGGGAGCTGTTTTTT. The encoded protein is CASSPGAGELFF.

This clone was counted many times. The chain is built from TRBV29-1 and TRBJ2-1; D possibly corresponds to TRBD1 (5 bases). The CDR3 covers 16 residues. In germline, CDR1 is SQVTM, CDR2 ANQGSEA. V gave up 5 bases and J gave up 0 bases, with 17 bases separating them. CDR3 sequence (DNA): TGCAGCGTTAAAGGGGTAGGGGCGAGCTCCTACAATGAGCAGTTCTTC. Translating gives CSVKGVGASSYNEQFF.

The gene calls are TRBV30 and TRBJ1-2; tentatively, D is TRBD1 (5 bases). Per germline, CDR1 GTSNPN and CDR2 SVGIG (reference sequence). The CDR3 sequence is 14 residues long. Trimming removed 1 base at V and 8 bases at J, with 17 bases between. CDR3 protein: CAWSGLQAKLGYTF. CDR3 sequence (DNA): TGTGCCTGGAGTGGGTTACAGGCTAAACTGGGCTACACCTTC. Drawing the rest from reference TRBV30 and TRBJ1-2, the complete variable domain is SQTIHQWPATLVQPVGSPLSLECTVEGTSNPNLYWYRQAAGRGLQLLFYSVGIGQISSEVPQNLSASRPQDRQFILSSKKLLLSDSGFYLCAWSGLQAKLGYTFGSGTRLTVV.

Many counts were recorded for this clone. The chain employs TRBV11-2 and TRBJ2-2; D might be TRBD1 (5 bases). The CDR3 is 15 amino acids. V gave up 5 bases and J gave up 1 base, with 11 bases separating them. CDR1 SGHAT and CDR2 FQNNGV come from the germline V gene. The CDR3 loop reads CASSRWTMNTGELFF. Written as DNA, the CDR3 is TGTGCCAGCAGCCGCTGGACAATGAACACCGGGGAGCTGTTTTTT. Together with reference TRBV11-2 and TRBJ2-2, the CDR3 gives the full variable domain: EAGVAQSPRYKIIEKRQSVAFWCNPISGHATLYWYQQILGQGPKLLIQFQNNGVVDDSQLPKDRFSAERLKGVDSTLKIQPAKLEDSAVYLCASSRWTMNTGELFFGEGSRLTVL.

This clone was seen a handful of times. V is TRBV6-6 and J is TRBJ2-1; D may match TRBD1 or TRBD2 (6 bases each). Per germline, CDR1 MNHNY and CDR2 SVGAGI (reference sequence). V was trimmed by 2 bases and J by 10 bases, leaving 12 bases between them. The CDR3 covers 13 residues. The CDR3 DNA reads as TGTGCCAGCAGTTACGGGACCGGGGGCGAGCAGTTCTTC. It is translated as CASSYGTGGEQFF.

This clone was observed many times. V usage is TRBV2 and J usage is TRBJ1-1; no reliable D call. The CDR3 has 13 residues. The germline V and J ends were trimmed by 7 bases and 1 base, with 10 bases remaining between them. Germline V lookup: CDR1 SNHLY, CDR2 FYNNEI. The CDR3 nucleotides are TGTGCCAGCATCCGGGTAGAGAACACTGAAGCTTTCTTT. Amino acids: CASIRVENTEAFF.

This clone was seen repeatedly, ten times or more. The rearrangement links TRBV14 to TRBJ2-1, with no clear D. This CDR3 is 16 amino acids long. V lost 1 base and J lost 2, with 12 bases in between. Germline V CDR1 and CDR2: SGHDN, FVKESK. The CDR3 region is CASSQVGQKPYNEQFF. As DNA, the CDR3 is TGTGCCAGCAGCCAAGTAGGGCAGAAGCCCTACAATGAGCAGTTCTTC.

This clone appeared many times. The CDR3 bases are TGCAGCGTCCAAAGGGGAACTAATGAAAAACTGTTTTTT. Translation gives CSVQRGTNEKLFF. The genes are TRBV29-1 and TRBJ1-4; the D gene is possibly TRBD1 (5 bases). The CDR3 has 13 residues. V was clipped by 6 bases and J by 1 base, with 9 bases between them. The germline gives CDR1 SQVTM, CDR2 ANQGSEA.

V and J are TRBV15 and TRBJ1-1; D not certain. Between the trimmed V and J ends, which lost 5 bases and 5 bases, there was a span of 6 bases. The CDR3 loop spans 11 amino acids. Germline V gene lookup returns CDR1 LNHNV and CDR2 YYDKDF (reference sequence). The CDR3 region has the DNA TGTGCCACCAGCGGGGAGACTGAAGCTTTCTTT. This translates into CATSGETEAFF.

The chain uses TRBV18 and TRBJ1-5; D is perhaps TRBD1 (5 bases). Germline CDR1 reads KGHSH; CDR2 reads LQKENI. CDR3 length: 15 residues. V lost 0 bases to trimming and J lost 4 bases, with 10 bases between them. In DNA form, the CDR3 reads TGTGCCAGCTCACCACCGGGGGGAGCAAATCAGCCCCAGCATTTT. It translates to CASSPPGGANQPQHF.

The chain recombines TRBV27 with TRBJ1-5; TRBD1 matches 11 bases. This CDR3 is built from 14 residues. Germline V gives CDR1 MNHEY, CDR2 SMNVEV (reference sequence). V shed 5 bases and J 6 bases; nucleotides not matched to a gene: 3. The CDR3 sequence: CASSLGTGGQPQHF. The CDR3, as DNA: TGTGCCAGCAGTCTCGGGACAGGGGGTCAGCCCCAGCATTTT.

This chain connects TRBV7-9 to TRBJ2-5, with D possibly matching TRBD1 (5 bases). The CDR3 is 14 amino acids. The germline V and J ends were trimmed by 3 bases and 3 bases, with 11 bases remaining between them. Per the germline V gene, CDR1 is SEHNR and CDR2 is FQNEAQ (reference sequence). CDR3 nucleotides: TGTGCCAGCAGCTTTTGGGGCAGAGAAGAGACCCAGTACTTC. This gives the protein CASSFWGREETQYF.